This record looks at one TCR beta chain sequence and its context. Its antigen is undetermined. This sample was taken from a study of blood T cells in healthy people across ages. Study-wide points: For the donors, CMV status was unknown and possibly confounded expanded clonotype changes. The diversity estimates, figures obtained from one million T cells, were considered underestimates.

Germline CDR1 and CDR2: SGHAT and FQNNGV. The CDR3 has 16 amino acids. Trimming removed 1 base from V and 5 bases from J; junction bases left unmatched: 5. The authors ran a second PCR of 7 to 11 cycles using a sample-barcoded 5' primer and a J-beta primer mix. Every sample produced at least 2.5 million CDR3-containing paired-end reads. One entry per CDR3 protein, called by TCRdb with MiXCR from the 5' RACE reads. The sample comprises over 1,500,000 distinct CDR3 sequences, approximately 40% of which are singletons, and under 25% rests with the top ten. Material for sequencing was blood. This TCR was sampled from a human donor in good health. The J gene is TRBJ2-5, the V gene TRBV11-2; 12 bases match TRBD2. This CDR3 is CASSLGGTSGLETQYF. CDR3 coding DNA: TGTGCCAGCAGCTTAGGGGGGACTAGCGGGTTGGAGACCCAGTACTTC.